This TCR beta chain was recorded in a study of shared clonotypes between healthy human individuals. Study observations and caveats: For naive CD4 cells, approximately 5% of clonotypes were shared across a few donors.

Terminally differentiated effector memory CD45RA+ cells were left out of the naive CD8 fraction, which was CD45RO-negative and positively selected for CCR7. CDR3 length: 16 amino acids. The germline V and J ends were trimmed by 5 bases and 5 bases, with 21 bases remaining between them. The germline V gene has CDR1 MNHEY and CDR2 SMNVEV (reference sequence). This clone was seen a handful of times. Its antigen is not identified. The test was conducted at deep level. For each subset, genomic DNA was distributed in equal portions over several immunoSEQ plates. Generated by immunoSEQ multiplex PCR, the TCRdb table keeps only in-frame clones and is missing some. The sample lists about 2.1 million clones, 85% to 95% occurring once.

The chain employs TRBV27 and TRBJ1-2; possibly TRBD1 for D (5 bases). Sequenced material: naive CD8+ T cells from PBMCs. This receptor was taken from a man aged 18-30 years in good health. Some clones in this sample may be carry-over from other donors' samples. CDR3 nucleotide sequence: TGTGCCAGCAGTCCGGGATTTTCGGGGGGATCATATGGCTACACCTTC. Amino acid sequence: CASSPGFSGGSYGYTF.